This paragraph covers one T cell receptor beta chain sequence. The authors ran a second PCR of roughly 6 to 11 cycles using a sample-barcoded 5' primer and a J-beta primer mix. MiXCR was run by TCRdb on the 5' RACE reads, yielding one entry per CDR3 protein. The table has around 1.5 million distinct CDR3 sequences, roughly 60% seen once. This entry belongs to a study of blood T cells in healthy people across ages. Germline values: CDR1 LGHNA, CDR2 YNFKEQ. The CDR3 totals 14 residues. V usage is TRBV4-2 and J usage is TRBJ2-4; tentative D call: TRBD2 (6 bases). TRBJ2-7 matches the DNA end more closely, so the J call is doubtful. The TCR comes from a man younger than 35 in good health. Sequencing was performed on blood. The CDR3 loop is CASSQAGTENEQYF. The CDR3 DNA sequence: TGTGCCAGCAGCCAAGCCGGGACTGAGAACGAGCAGTACTTC.